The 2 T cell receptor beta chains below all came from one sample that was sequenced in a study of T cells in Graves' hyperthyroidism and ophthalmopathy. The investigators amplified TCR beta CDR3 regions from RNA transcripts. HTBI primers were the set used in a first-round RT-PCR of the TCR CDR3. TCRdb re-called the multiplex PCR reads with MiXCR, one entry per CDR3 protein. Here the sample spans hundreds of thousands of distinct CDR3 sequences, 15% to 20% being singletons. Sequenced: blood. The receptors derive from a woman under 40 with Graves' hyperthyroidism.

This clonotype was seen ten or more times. The CDR3 DNA reads TGTGCCAGCAGTTATGGGGTCGGGGTCTACGAGCAGTACTTC. This sequence encodes CASSYGVGVYEQYF. V and J are TRBV27 and TRBJ2-7; D may be TRBD2 (5 bases). Trimming shortened V by 4 bases and J by 3 bases, and 13 bases separated the two germline ends. The CDR3 is 14 residues long. The V gene's germline CDR1 is MNHEY and CDR2 SMNVEV (reference sequence).

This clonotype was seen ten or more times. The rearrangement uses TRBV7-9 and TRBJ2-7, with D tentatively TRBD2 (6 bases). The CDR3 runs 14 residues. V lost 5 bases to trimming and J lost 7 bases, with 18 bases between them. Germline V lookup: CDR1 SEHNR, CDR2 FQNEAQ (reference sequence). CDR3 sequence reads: CASSPTGTPGEQYF. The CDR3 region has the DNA TGTGCCAGCAGCCCGACCGGGACTCCGGGGGAGCAGTACTTC.